This TCR beta chain was found in a study of cytotoxic CD8 clonotypes in ibrutinib-treated CLL. Findings and limits, study-wide: Public clonotypes were rare and shrank or held steady on treatment.

Trimming cost V 3 bases and J 2 bases, with 1 base left between them. The germline V gene encodes CDR1 ENHRY and CDR2 SYGVKD. CDR3 length: 11 residues. The protocol was immunoSEQ multiplex PCR, while the TCRdb copy is restricted to in-frame clones and leaves out a portion. Among roughly 150,000 clones listed, around nine tenths were seen once. Worth noting for this clone: Its antigen is not identified.

The receptor comes from a human donor with chronic lymphocytic leukemia. The source was PBMCs, collected at disease progression, from a patient treated with ibrutinib. The gene calls are TRBV10-3 and TRBJ2-5; D is uncertain. The CDR3 coding sequence is TGTGCCATCAGTGAACAAGAGACCCAGTACTTC. It codes for CAISEQETQYF.